This T cell receptor beta chain emerged from a study of shared T cell receptors in the human thymus. TCRdb's copy holds only in-frame clones and misses some; the assay was immunoSEQ multiplex PCR. The data show about 660,000 clones, 85% to 90% seen once. V was pared by 1 base and J by 7 bases, with 16 bases between. The CDR3 contains 16 residues. Looked up from germline, CDR1 is MDHEN and CDR2 is SYDVKM. The sample was also linked to a second study, of human thymus T cells.

The TCR sequence derives from a boy in the first two years of life with a congenital heart defect. The chain carries TRBV28 and TRBJ2-2, with D uncertain. Sequenced: thymocytes. CDR3 DNA sequence: TGTGCCAGCAGTTTATTCGTTAGTAGTTCCGTCGGGGAGCTGTTTTTT. It encodes CASSLFVSSSVGELFF.